Here is one TCR beta chain with its context. The antigen is undetermined. This sample was included in a study of CD8+ T cells in alopecia areata. Overall study results and limits: Relative to normal scalp, lesional scalp, especially alopecia totalis/universalis, showed higher clonality.

Specified treatment: oral pan-JAK inhibitor, 5-10 mg twice daily. RNA was extracted and reverse transcribed into cDNA as the sequencing template. Data came from immunoSEQ multiplex PCR; TCRdb stores just in-frame clones and leaves some out. The data contain 150,000 to 200,000 clones, roughly 50% of them seen just once; the ten biggest clones take up 5.5%. The V and J ends lost 0 bases and 5 bases respectively, with 16 bases between them. Looked up from germline, CDR1 is ENHRY and CDR2 is SYGVKD. This CDR3 comprises 16 residues. The rearrangement uses TRBV10-3 and TRBJ1-1; D gene uncertain. The specimen was CD4+ T cells sorted from blood, collected at week 24, from a patient treated with tofacitinib. This receptor was taken from a human donor with alopecia areata. The CDR3 nucleotides are TGTGCCATCAGTGAGTCAATAGGGATGGGGTGGACTGAAGCTTTCTTT. It yields the protein CAISESIGMGWTEAFF.